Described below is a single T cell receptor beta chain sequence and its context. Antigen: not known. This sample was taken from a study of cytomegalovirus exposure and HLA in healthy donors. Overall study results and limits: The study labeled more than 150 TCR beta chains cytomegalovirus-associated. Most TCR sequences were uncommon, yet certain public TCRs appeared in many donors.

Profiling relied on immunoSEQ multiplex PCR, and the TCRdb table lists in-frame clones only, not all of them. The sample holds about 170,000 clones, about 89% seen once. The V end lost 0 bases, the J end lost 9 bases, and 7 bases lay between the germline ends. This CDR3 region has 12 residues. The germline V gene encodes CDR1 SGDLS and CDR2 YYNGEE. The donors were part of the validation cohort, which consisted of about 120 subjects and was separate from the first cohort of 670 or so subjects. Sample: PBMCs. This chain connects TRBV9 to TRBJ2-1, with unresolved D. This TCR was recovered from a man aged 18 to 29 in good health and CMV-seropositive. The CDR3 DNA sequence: TGTGCCAGCAGCGTAGGACTCAGTGAGCAGTTCTTC. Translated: CASSVGLSEQFF.